This entry lists 27 T cell receptor beta chains sequenced from one sample in a study of OX40 agonist ivuxolimab in advanced cancers. Some clones are missing from TCRdb's copy, which holds only in-frame ones; the method was immunoSEQ multiplex PCR. Of fewer than 60,000 clones in the sample, roughly 80% were seen once. This sample comprised CD4+ or CD8+ T cells sorted from blood, obtained in a trial of the OX40 agonist ivuxolimab. These receptors were collected from an adult with an advanced solid tumor such as melanoma, head and neck, liver or kidney cancer.

The chain combines TRBV7-8 with TRBJ2-7; 7 bases are shared with TRBD1. CDR1 SGHVS and CDR2 FQNEAQ come from the germline V gene. The CDR3 is 13 residues long. V shed 5 bases, J shed 4 bases, and the junction held 5 bases outside the gene matches. CDR3 coding DNA: TGTGCCAGCAGCCGGGACAGACGTTACGAGCAGTACTTC. Amino acids: CASSRDRRYEQYF.

CDR3 protein: CASSPWPGNTIYF. The DNA for the CDR3 is TGTGCCAGCAGTCCCTGGCCTGGAAACACCATATATTTT. V is TRBV6-1 and J is TRBJ1-3; D unclear. Germline V CDR1 and CDR2: MNHNS, SASEGT. CDR3 size: 13 residues. V was clipped by 5 bases and J by 2 bases, with 7 bases between them.

Only one count was recorded for this clone. V usage is TRBV4-3 and J usage is TRBJ2-3, with 9 nucleotides matching TRBD1. The CDR3 has 14 amino acids. Germline loops: CDR1 LGHNA, CDR2 YSLEER. V trimming: 4 bases; J trimming: 5 bases; junction bases outside the gene matches: 4. The CDR3 DNA reads TGCGCCAGCAGCCCACAGGGGGCGGAAGATACGCAGTATTTT. Protein product: CASSPQGAEDTQYF.

The chain links TRBV25-1 to TRBJ1-6; D is perhaps TRBD1 (5 bases). The CDR3 covers 14 residues. CDR1 and CDR2 (germline): MGHDK, SYGVNS. V lost 4 bases and J 10 bases, leaving 14 bases between the germline ends. The CDR3, as DNA: TGTGCCAGCAGTGGGTTAAGAGGGGTCTCACCCCTCCACTTT. It is translated as CASSGLRGVSPLHF.

The chain is built from TRBV11-3 and TRBJ1-3; maybe TRBD1 (6 bases). CDR1 and CDR2 (germline): SGHNT, YENEEA. This CDR3 is built from 13 residues. Deletions cut 5 bases from V and 6 bases from J, with 11 bases between. The CDR3 DNA reads as TGTGCCAGCAGCCCAGGGGAGACAAACACCATATATTTT. Translated, it gives CASSPGETNTIYF. Combining the CDR3 with reference TRBV11-3 and TRBJ1-3 gives the whole variable domain EAGVVQSPRYKIIEKKQPVAFWCNPISGHNTLYWYLQNLGQGPELLIRYENEEAVDDSQLPKDRFSAERLKGVDSTLKIQPAELGDSAVYLCASSPGETNTIYFGEGSWLTVV.

V usage is TRBV14 and J usage is TRBJ1-3; 10 positions agree with TRBD1. The CDR3 sequence is 14 residues long. Germline V gene data show CDR1 as SGHDN and CDR2 as FVKESK. Trimming took 8 bases from V and 1 from J; bases not matched to a gene: 2. In DNA, the CDR3 is TGTGCCAGCGGACAGGGGGTGTCTGGAAACACCATATATTTT. It translates to CASGQGVSGNTIYF.

The chain joins TRBV19 to TRBJ2-1, with 7 bases aligning to TRBD2. Germline values: CDR1 LNHDA, CDR2 SQIVND (reference sequence). Unmatched junction bases numbered 13, after V lost 7 bases and J lost 7 bases. The CDR3 has 15 residues. CDR3 residues: CASTLYGEGKNEQFF. The CDR3 DNA sequence: TGTGCCAGTACCCTCTACGGGGAGGGGAAGAATGAGCAGTTCTTC.

This rearrangement joins TRBV5-1 to TRBJ1-2; 11 bases match TRBD1. Per germline, CDR1 SGHRS and CDR2 YFSETQ. The CDR3 is 13 amino acids. Losses at the gene ends were 4 bases for V and 7 bases for J; bases not matched to a gene: 3. The CDR3 reads CASSHGQGAGYTF. The CDR3 DNA sequence: TGCGCCAGCAGCCACGGACAGGGGGCTGGCTACACCTTC.

The rearrangement links TRBV9 to TRBJ1-2; weak D call: TRBD1 (6 bases). Germline lookup yields CDR1 SGDLS and CDR2 YYNGEE. This CDR3 region has 13 residues. Trimming left V 1 base short and J 8 bases short, with 12 bases between. CDR3 coding DNA: TGTGCCAGCAGCGTACAGGGGCAGTGGGGCTACACCTTC. Amino acids: CASSVQGQWGYTF.

V and J are TRBV19 and TRBJ2-2; D may be TRBD1 (6 bases). From germline, CDR1 is LNHDA and CDR2 SQIVND (reference sequence). V was clipped by 5 bases and J by 7 bases, with 17 bases between them. The CDR3 length is 15 residues. The CDR3 sequence: CASSLNPRGIGELFF. The CDR3 DNA is TGTGCCAGTAGTTTAAACCCCAGGGGAATCGGGGAGCTGTTTTTT.

The chain combines TRBV14 with TRBJ1-1, with D hard to call. The length of the CDR3 is 13 residues. The germline CDR1 and CDR2 sequences are SGHDN and FVKESK. Deletions cut 4 bases from V and 0 bases from J, with 6 bases between. For the CDR3, the DNA is TGTGCCAGCAGCCCATCCATGAACACTGAAGCTTTCTTT. Protein: CASSPSMNTEAFF.

This clone was observed a few times. The rearrangement uses TRBV2 and TRBJ1-6; a weak D match, TRBD1 (6 bases). This CDR3 has 15 amino acids. V dropped 6 bases and J dropped 8 bases, with 17 bases sitting between them. The germline CDR1 and CDR2 sequences are SNHLY and FYNNEI. The CDR3 nucleotides are TGTGCCAGCAGGACCTCAAGGGGGAAAGATTCACCCCTCCACTTT. It yields the protein CASRTSRGKDSPLHF.

The chain uses TRBV6-5 and TRBJ2-1; the match to TRBD1 covers 8 bases. V shed 4 bases and J 6 bases; nucleotides not matched to a gene: 5. Germline values: CDR1 MNHEY, CDR2 SVGAGI. The CDR3 is 14 residues long. Here the CDR3 reads CASSSQDRVNEQFF. CDR3 nucleotides: TGTGCCAGCAGTTCCCAGGACAGGGTCAATGAGCAGTTCTTC.

The chain recombines TRBV27 with TRBJ1-6, with D tentatively TRBD1 (5 bases). Per the germline V gene, CDR1 is MNHEY and CDR2 is SMNVEV (reference sequence). Trimming removed 2 bases at V and 6 bases at J, with 8 bases between. The CDR3 is made up of 14 amino acids. CDR3 region: CASSLPRANSPLHF. CDR3 DNA sequence: TGTGCCAGCAGTTTACCCAGGGCTAATTCACCCCTCCACTTT.

The chain links TRBV6-1 to TRBJ2-1, with TRBD2 identical over 8 bases. The V and J ends lost 5 bases and 7 bases, in that order; junction bases with no gene match: 10. Germline-derived CDR1 and CDR2 are MNHNS and SASEGT. The CDR3 runs 15 residues. The CDR3 loop is CASSFAGGAPNEQFF. The CDR3 bases are TGTGCCAGCAGTTTCGCGGGAGGCGCCCCTAATGAGCAGTTCTTC.

The chain uses TRBV11-2 and TRBJ1-6, with 10 bases identical to TRBD1. The germline CDR1 and CDR2 sequences are SGHAT and FQNNGV. The CDR3 is 16 amino acids. The V and J ends lost 7 bases and 4 bases, in that order; junction bases with no gene match: 7. The CDR3 bases are TGTGCCAGCAAGCCCCGGACAGGGGGTTATAATTCACCCCTCCACTTT. This sequence encodes CASKPRTGGYNSPLHF.

The chain is built from TRBV5-1 and TRBJ1-1; D gene uncertain. The CDR3 has 14 residues. Germline CDR1 reads SGHRS; CDR2 reads YFSETQ. V was clipped by 4 bases and J by 3 bases, with 13 bases between them. CDR3 sequence reads: CASSPREADTEAFF. The CDR3, as DNA: TGCGCCAGCAGCCCCCGGGAAGCGGACACTGAAGCTTTCTTT.

The V call is TRBV11-2, the J call TRBJ1-1; 8 nucleotides match TRBD1. The length of the CDR3 is 13 residues. With V trimmed by 5 bases and J by 4 bases, 3 bases remained unmatched. The V gene's germline CDR1 is SGHAT and CDR2 FQNNGV. The CDR3 coding sequence is TGTGCCAGCAGCCTACAGGGGGGCACTGAAGCTTTCTTT. Translated, it gives CASSLQGGTEAFF.

The chain carries TRBV6-6 and TRBJ2-7; D possibly uses TRBD1 or TRBD2 (5 bases each). This CDR3 is 14 amino acids long. The germline gives CDR1 MNHNY, CDR2 SVGAGI (reference sequence). The ends were cut back, 7 bases at V and 2 bases at J, with 15 bases in the middle. For the CDR3, the DNA is TGTGCCAGCACCCCCGGGACGCAACCCTACGAGCAGTACTTC. Its translation is CASTPGTQPYEQYF.

The chain employs TRBV7-2 and TRBJ2-1; 8 nucleotides align to TRBD1. Germline V lookup: CDR1 SGHTA, CDR2 FQGNSA. V gave up 5 bases and J gave up 4 bases; unmatched junction bases: 4. The CDR3 has 14 residues. The CDR3: CASSIGQGYNEQFF. The CDR3 DNA reads TGTGCCAGCAGCATTGGACAGGGATACAATGAGCAGTTCTTC.

This rearrangement joins TRBV30 to TRBJ1-2; weak D call: TRBD1 (6 bases). Germline CDR1 GTSNPN, CDR2 SVGIG (reference sequence). There are 16 residues in the CDR3. V lost 0 bases and J lost 5, with 19 bases in between. CDR3 in amino acids: CAWSVGQGFPIYGYTF. In DNA form, the CDR3 reads TGTGCCTGGAGTGTTGGGCAGGGGTTTCCCATTTATGGCTACACCTTC.

The chain employs TRBV7-3 and TRBJ2-1; D is unclear. CDR3 length: 14 residues. The germline V gene has CDR1 SGHTA and CDR2 FQGTGA. V dropped 4 bases and J dropped 7 bases, with 14 bases sitting between them. The CDR3 nucleotides are TGTGCCAGCAGCTCAGTAGGGAAGTCAAATGAGCAGTTCTTC. Translation: CASSSVGKSNEQFF.

This chain joins TRBV27 and TRBJ1-1; possibly TRBD1 for D (5 bases). Deletions cut 0 bases from V and 1 base from J, with 9 bases between. The CDR3 runs to 15 residues. Germline CDR1 reads MNHEY; CDR2 reads SMNVEV (reference sequence). CDR3 in amino acids: CASSLSPTGNTEAFF. The CDR3 DNA is TGTGCCAGCAGTTTATCCCCTACAGGGAACACTGAAGCTTTCTTT.

This rearrangement joins TRBV14 to TRBJ2-6; D not certain. V was clipped by 1 base and J by 2 bases, with 0 bases between them. CDR3 size: 13 residues. In germline, CDR1 is SGHDN, CDR2 FVKESK. This CDR3 reads CASSQAGANVLTF. The CDR3, as DNA: TGTGCCAGCAGCCAAGCTGGGGCCAACGTCCTGACTTTC.

The rearrangement links TRBV7-2 to TRBJ1-2; TRBD1 matches 7 bases. V lost 5 bases and J lost 6; bases outside the gene matches: 18. The CDR3 covers 17 residues. Germline V gene lookup returns CDR1 SGHTA and CDR2 FQGNSA. For the CDR3, the DNA is TGTGCCAGCAGCCCGGGAGGGGGTCGGGGACAGAATCATGGCTACACCTTC. This gives the protein CASSPGGGRGQNHGYTF.

This chain connects TRBV4-2 to TRBJ1-4; a possible D gene is TRBD1 (6 bases). Trimming pared 6 bases from V and 4 bases from J, leaving 12 bases between. The CDR3 is 14 residues long. Germline V gene sequence: CDR1 LGHNA, CDR2 YNFKEQ. Here the CDR3 DNA reads TGTGCCAGCAGTCCCGGGACAAGTAATGAAAAACTGTTTTTT. It codes for CASSPGTSNEKLFF.

The V gene is TRBV11-2, the J gene TRBJ2-1; TRBD2 matches 9 bases. The CDR3 has 15 residues. Germline V CDR1 and CDR2: SGHAT, FQNNGV. J gave up 8 bases and V 3 bases, and 8 bases lay outside the gene matches. As DNA, the CDR3 is TGTGCCAGCAGCTTGGCGGGACTAGCAGGCGATGAGCAGTTCTTC. Amino acids: CASSLAGLAGDEQFF.